This TCR beta chain stems from a study of metastatic and nonmetastatic thyroid tumors. Study at large: Across peripheral blood and tumor or nodule tissue samples taken from malignant and benign thyroid patients, the repertoires were compared with one another.

The study's findings and limits: The study reportedly found significantly higher TCR beta diversity in malignant thyroid tumors than benign nodules, in blood and tumor.

This CDR3 spans 15 amino acids. Germline V gives CDR1 KGHDR, CDR2 SFDVKD. All patients were treatment-naive before thyroid surgery. TCRdb re-called the PCR reads via MiXCR. The table records more than 65,000 clones, 14% of them present only once. A remark on this clone: The antigen is undetermined. The junction departs from germline at one end; a sequencing error may be responsible.

Sample: blood. V is TRBV24-1 and J is TRBJ2-5; D gene uncertain. The receptor was derived from a male donor with papillary thyroid cancer or a benign thyroid nodule (not recorded which). Some clones in this sample may be carry-over from other donors' samples. CDR3 in amino acids: CATSGLSPAGETQYF. The CDR3 DNA follows: TGTGCCACCAGTGGTTTGAGCCCAGCAGGCGAGACACAGTACTTC.